This T cell receptor beta chain was documented in a study of T cell repertoires in cytomegalovirus infection. This clonotype was seen many times. This CDR3 region has 15 residues. Germline CDR1 and CDR2: MNHEY and SVGEGT. The V end was cut by 2 bases, the J end by 0 bases, with 10 bases between. TCRdb reprocessed the reads via MiXCR and lists one record per CDR3 protein. This sample carries some 240,000 distinct CDR3 sequences, about 15% of them seen once, and the ten largest clones take roughly half. This sequence joins TRBV6-2 or TRBV6-3 and TRBJ1-1, with D unresolved. This receptor was obtained from a human donor in good health (CMV status not recorded). Some clones in this sample may be carry-over from other donors' samples. Sequenced: CD8+ T cells from PBMCs. CDR3 sequence reads: CASSYPIGMNTEAFF. The DNA for the CDR3 is TGTGCCAGCAGTTACCCCATCGGGATGAACACTGAAGCTTTCTTT.